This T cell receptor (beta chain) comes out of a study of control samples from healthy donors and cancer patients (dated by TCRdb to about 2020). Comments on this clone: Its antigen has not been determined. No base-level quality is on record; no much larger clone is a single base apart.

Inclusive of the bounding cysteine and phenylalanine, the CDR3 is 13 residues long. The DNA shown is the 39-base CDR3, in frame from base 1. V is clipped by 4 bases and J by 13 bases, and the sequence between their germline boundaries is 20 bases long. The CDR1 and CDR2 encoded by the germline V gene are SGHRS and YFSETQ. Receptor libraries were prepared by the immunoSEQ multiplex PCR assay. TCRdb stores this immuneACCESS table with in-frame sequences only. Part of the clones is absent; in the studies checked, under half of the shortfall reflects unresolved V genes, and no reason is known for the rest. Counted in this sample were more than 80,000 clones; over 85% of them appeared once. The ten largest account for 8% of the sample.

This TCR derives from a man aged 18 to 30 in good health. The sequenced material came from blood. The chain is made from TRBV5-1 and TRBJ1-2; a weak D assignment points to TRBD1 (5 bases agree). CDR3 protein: CASSDGTMRAPTF. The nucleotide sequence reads TGCGCCAGCAGCGACGGGACGATGCGAGCCCCCACCTTC.